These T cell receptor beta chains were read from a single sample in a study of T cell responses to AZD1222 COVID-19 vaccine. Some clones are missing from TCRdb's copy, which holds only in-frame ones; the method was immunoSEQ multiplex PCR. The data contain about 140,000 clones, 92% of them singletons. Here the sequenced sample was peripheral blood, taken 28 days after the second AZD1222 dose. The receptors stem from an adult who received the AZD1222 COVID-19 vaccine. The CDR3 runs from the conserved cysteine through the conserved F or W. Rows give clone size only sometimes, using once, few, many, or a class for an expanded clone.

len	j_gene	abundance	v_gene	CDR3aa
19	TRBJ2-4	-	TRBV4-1	CASSQDRSAGTLAKNIQYF
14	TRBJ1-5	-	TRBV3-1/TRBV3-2	CASSQGTVGQPQHF
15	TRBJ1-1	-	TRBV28	CASSLGSANRMGAFF
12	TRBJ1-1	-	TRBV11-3	CASSPQGGEAFF
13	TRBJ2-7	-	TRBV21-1	CASSKDPSYEQYF
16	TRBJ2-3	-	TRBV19	CASSTRQGIVPDTQYF
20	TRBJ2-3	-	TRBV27	CASSLSVPSGRAQRADTQYF
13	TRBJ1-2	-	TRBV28	CASRTGDAYGYTF
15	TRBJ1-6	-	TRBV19	CASSPGTVYNSPLHF
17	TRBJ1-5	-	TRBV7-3	CASRQKSGPPNGEPQHF
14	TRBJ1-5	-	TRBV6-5	CASSYRDSNQPQHF
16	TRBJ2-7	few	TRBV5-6	CASSGITSGEAYEQYF
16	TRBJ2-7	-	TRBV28	CASRPVGRSGLYEQYF
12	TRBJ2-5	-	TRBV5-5	CASSSSQETQYF
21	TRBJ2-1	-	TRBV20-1	CSASLAGTASKYVSSYNEQFF
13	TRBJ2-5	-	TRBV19	CASSPDREETQYF
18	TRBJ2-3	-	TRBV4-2	CASSQDRTSGTISDTQYF
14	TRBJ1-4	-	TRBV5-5	CASSLEATNEKLFF
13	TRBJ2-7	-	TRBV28	CASSLTGRGEQYF
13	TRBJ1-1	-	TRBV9	CASSVADGPEAFF
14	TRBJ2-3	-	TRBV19	CASRPRGETDTQYF
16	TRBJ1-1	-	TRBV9	CASSPRQTDRNTEAFF
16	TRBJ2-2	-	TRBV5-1	CASSFVGQGNAGELFF
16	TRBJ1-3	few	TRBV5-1	CASRGDDSYSGNTIYF
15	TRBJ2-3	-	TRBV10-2	CASSEFSYFTDTQYF
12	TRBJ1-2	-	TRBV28	CASRQGAGGYTF
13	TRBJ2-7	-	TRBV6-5	CASSYLAAYEQYF
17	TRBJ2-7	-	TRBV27	CASSFQSLPEVSYEQYF
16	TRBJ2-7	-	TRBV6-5	CASSYAAATSAYEQYF
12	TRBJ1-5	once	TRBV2	CASSTDNQPQHF
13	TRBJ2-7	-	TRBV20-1	CSASVAWSVEQYF
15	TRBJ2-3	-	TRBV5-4	CASSPGGQGGDTQYF
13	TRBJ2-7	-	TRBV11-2	CASSLATYSEQYF
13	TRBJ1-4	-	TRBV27	CASSVRQGEKLFF
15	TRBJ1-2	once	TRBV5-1	CASSLQGDSNYGYTF
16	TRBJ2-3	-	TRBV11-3	CASSLDRGSTPDTQYF
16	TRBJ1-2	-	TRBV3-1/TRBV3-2	CASSRKGETGGGGYTF
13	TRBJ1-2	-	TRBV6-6	CASSYRQGSGYTF
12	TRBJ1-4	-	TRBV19	CASSSVREKLFF
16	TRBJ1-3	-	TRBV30	CAWSVLNSFSGNTIYF
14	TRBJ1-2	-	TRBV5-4	CASSRSQGEYGYTF
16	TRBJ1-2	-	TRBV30	CAWISRDREFLYGYTF
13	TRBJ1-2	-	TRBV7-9	CASSLPQQISYTF
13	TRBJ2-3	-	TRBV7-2	CASSSWTDFGQYF
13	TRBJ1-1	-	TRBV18	CASSRNPGTEAFF
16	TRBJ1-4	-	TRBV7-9	CASSLDGGKTNEKLFF
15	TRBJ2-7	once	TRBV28	CASNSEGQPSYEQYF
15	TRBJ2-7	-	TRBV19	CASSMTPQAVYEQYF
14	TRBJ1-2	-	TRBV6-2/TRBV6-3	CASSQIPSLFGYTF
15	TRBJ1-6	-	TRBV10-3	CAIGKDPNNNSPLHF
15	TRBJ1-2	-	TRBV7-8	CASSPTLSSYYGYTF
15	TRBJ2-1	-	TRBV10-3	CAIGQGRSSYNEQFF
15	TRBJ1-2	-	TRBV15	CATSRPTADLQGYTF
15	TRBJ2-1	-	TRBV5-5	CASSQGLAEYNEQFF
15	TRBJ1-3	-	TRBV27	CASSSSGYPGNTIYF
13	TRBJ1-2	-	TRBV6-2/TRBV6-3	CASSSRGHYGYTF
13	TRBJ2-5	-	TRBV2	CASSHQVQETQYF
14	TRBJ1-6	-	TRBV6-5	CASRNTGGGSPLHF
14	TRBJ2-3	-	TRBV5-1	CASSHGSGLDTQYF